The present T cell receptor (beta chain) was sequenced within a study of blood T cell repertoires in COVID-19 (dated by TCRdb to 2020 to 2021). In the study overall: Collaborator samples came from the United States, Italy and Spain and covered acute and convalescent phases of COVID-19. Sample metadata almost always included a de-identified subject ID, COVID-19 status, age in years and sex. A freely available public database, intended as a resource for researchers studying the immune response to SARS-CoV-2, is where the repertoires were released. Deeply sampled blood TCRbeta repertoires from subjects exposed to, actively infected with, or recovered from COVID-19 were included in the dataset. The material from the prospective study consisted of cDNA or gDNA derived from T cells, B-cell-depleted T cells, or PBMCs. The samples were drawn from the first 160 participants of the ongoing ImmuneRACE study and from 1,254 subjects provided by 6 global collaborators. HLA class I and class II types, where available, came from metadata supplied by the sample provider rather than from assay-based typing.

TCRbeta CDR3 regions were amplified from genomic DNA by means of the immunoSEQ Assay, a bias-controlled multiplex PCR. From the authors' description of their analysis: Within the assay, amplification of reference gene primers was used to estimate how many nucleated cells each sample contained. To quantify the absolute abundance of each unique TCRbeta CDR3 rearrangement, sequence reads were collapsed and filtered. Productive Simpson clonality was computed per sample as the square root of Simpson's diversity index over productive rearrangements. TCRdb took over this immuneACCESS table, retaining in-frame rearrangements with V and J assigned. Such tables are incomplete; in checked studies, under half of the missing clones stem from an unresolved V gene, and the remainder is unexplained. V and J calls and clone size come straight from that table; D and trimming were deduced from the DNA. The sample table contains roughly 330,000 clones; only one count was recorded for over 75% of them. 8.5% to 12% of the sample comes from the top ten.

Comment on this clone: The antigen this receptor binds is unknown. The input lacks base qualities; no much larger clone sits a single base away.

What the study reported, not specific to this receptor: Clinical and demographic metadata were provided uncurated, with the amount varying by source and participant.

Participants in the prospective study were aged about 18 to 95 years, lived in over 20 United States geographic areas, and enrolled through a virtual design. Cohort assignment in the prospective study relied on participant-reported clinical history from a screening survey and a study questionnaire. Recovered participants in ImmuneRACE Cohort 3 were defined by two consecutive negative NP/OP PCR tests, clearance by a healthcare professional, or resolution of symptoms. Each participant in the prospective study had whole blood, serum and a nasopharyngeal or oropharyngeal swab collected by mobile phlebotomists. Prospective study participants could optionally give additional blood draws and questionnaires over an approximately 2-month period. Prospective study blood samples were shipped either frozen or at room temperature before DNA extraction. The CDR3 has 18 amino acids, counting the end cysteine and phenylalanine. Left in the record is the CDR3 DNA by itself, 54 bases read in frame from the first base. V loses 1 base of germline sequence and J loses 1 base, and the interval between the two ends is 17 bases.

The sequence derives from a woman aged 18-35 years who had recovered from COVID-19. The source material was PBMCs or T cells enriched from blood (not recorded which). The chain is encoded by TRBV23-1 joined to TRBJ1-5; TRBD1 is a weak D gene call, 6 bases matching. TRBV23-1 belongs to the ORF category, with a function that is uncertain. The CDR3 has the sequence CASSQLYRAGLSNQPQHF. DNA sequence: TGCGCCAGCAGTCAATTGTACAGGGCGGGCCTGAGCAATCAGCCCCAGCATTTT.